This TCR beta chain was found in a study of blood T cell repertoires in COVID-19. Background on the study: Researchers got acute and convalescent COVID-19 samples from the United States, Italy and Spain. T cells, B-cell-depleted T cells, or PBMCs provided the cDNA or gDNA that served as material.

Participants were aged 18 to 89 years from more than 20 US areas. This clone turned up a few times. Per the original data handling: By means of reference gene primer amplification, nucleated cell counts were estimated. The assay was immunoSEQ multiplex PCR, and TCRdb's table has in-frame clones only and misses some. The DNA was the basis for D and trimming; V, J and clone size are from that table. The sample consists of a few hundred thousand clones, about 79% of them appearing once. The CDR3 is made up of 14 amino acids. CDR1 and CDR2 (germline): SQVTM, ANQGSEA. With 4 bases clipped from V and 3 bases from J, the junction kept 8 bases outside the gene matches.

Specimen: PBMCs or T cells enriched from blood (not recorded which). The chain recombines TRBV29-1 with TRBJ1-2, with 7 nucleotides matching TRBD1. The TCR sequence derives from a woman aged 40 to 49 with acute COVID-19. For the CDR3, the DNA is TGCAGCGTTGCATCTTCAACAGGGGACTATGGCTACACCTTC. It translates to CSVASSTGDYGYTF.